This T cell receptor beta chain was captured by sequencing in a study of human thymus T cells. As to this clone: The target antigen is unknown.

General study points: Thymic repertoires of unrelated individuals were reported in related research to overlap highly.

The ends were cut back, 5 bases at V and 0 bases at J, with 11 bases in the middle. Germline V gene sequence: CDR1 MNHEY, CDR2 SVGAGI. This CDR3 has 14 amino acids. Profiling relied on immunoSEQ multiplex PCR, and the TCRdb table lists in-frame clones only, not all of them. The data show roughly 120,000 clones, just under 95% seen once. Thymus tissue was removed during corrective cardiac surgery. Finnish infants who were healthy and having corrective surgery for congenital heart defects made up the donors. Sequencing was performed on thymus tissue. The chain employs TRBV6-5 and TRBJ2-7, with D uncertain. The source of this sequence is a boy under three years old with a congenital heart defect but otherwise immunologically healthy. The CDR3 region has the DNA TGTGCCAGCAGTCAGACGGGCCCCTCCTACGAGCAGTACTTC. It is translated as CASSQTGPSYEQYF.